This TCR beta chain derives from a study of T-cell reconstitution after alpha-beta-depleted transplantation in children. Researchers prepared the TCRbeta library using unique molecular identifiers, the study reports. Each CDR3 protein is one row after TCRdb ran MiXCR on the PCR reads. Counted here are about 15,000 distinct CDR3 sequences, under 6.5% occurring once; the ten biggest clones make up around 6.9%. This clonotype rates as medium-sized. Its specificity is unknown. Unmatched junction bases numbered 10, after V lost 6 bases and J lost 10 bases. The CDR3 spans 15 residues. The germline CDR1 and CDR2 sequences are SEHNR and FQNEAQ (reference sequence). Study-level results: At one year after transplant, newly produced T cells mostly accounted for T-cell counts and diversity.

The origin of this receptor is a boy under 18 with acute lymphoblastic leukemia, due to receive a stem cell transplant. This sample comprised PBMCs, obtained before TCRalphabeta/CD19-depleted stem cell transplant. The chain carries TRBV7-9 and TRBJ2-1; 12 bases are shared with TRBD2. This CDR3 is CASRSSSGRAPEQFF. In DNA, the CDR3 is TGTGCCAGCAGATCTTCTAGCGGGAGGGCCCCCGAGCAGTTCTTC. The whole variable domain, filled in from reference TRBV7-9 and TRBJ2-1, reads DTGVSQNPRHKITKRGQNVTFRCDPISEHNRLYWYRQTLGQGPEFLTYFQNEAQLEKSRLLSDRFSAERPKGSFSTLEIQRTEQGDSAMYLCASRSSSGRAPEQFFGPGTRLTVL.